Listed here are 30 T cell receptor beta chains from one sample, sequenced in a study of beta chain features in type 1 diabetes. The entirety of the isolated RNA underwent reverse transcription, so expressed TCRB transcripts were sequenced. Method: immunoSEQ multiplex PCR; TCRdb's copy keeps in-frame clones and lacks some. The sample contains hundreds of thousands of clones, 25% to 35% of which appear only once. The sequenced sample was naive CD4+ T cells from blood. The receptors shown here come from a young man in good health.

This clone was seen a few times. The chain recombines TRBV7-2 with TRBJ2-5; D is ambiguous. Trimming pared 0 bases from V and 5 bases from J, leaving 13 bases between. This CDR3 comprises 15 residues. Germline values: CDR1 SGHTA, CDR2 FQGNSA. The CDR3 sequence: CASSLAPAQIETQYF. In DNA, the CDR3 is TGTGCCAGCAGCTTAGCTCCGGCCCAAATCGAGACCCAGTACTTC.

The gene calls are TRBV5-4 and TRBJ2-3, with D unresolved. The CDR3 runs to 12 residues. The germline V gene has CDR1 SGHNT and CDR2 YYREEE (reference sequence). V lost 2 bases to trimming and J lost 4 bases, with 5 bases between them. The CDR3 protein is CASSFIADTQYF. The CDR3 DNA sequence: TGTGCCAGCAGCTTCATAGCAGATACGCAGTATTTT.

The rearrangement joins TRBV6-5 to TRBJ1-5; 9 bases agree with TRBD1. The CDR3 has 15 residues. Germline V gives CDR1 MNHEY, CDR2 SVGAGI. Trimming cost V 5 bases and J 9 bases; bases outside gene matches: 11. DNA of the CDR3: TGTGCCAGCAGTAAACAGGGGGCGCAGGGTCCGCCCCAGCATTTT. Its protein is CASSKQGAQGPPQHF.

To note about this clone: The sample holds other DNA sequences that translate to the same CDR3. This chain connects TRBV9 to TRBJ2-1; 7 bases align to TRBD2. The ends lost 0 bases at V and 4 bases at J; junction bases unmatched: 4. CDR1 is SGDLS and CDR2 is YYNGEE in the germline V gene. The CDR3 sequence is 15 residues long. The CDR3 sequence: CASSVDPSGYNEQFF. As DNA, the CDR3 is TGTGCCAGCAGCGTAGATCCTAGCGGATACAATGAGCAGTTCTTC.

This clone was observed a few times. V and J are TRBV14 and TRBJ2-1, with D possibly TRBD2 on 6 matching bases. This CDR3 is built from 18 residues. V was cut by 0 bases and J by 3 bases, with 18 bases left in between. Germline lookup yields CDR1 SGHDN and CDR2 FVKESK. The CDR3 region is CASSQDPTQRAFYNEQFF. DNA of the CDR3: TGTGCCAGCAGCCAAGATCCGACCCAGCGGGCCTTCTACAATGAGCAGTTCTTC.

V gene TRBV7-9 combines with J gene TRBJ2-1; D is perhaps TRBD2 (6 bases). The germline V gene has CDR1 SEHNR and CDR2 FQNEAQ (reference sequence). CDR3 length: 14 residues. Trimming pared 5 bases from V and 7 bases from J, leaving 15 bases between. The CDR3 protein is CASSPLGGRNEQFF. For the CDR3, the DNA is TGTGCCAGCAGCCCGTTAGGAGGGAGGAATGAGCAGTTCTTC.

J is TRBJ2-1 and V is TRBV2; D ambiguous. The germline V gene encodes CDR1 SNHLY and CDR2 FYNNEI. V was pared by 3 bases and J by 2 bases, with 11 bases between. This CDR3 spans 15 amino acids. CDR3 in amino acids: CASSETGLTYNEQFF. The CDR3 bases are TGTGCCAGCAGTGAGACGGGCCTCACCTACAATGAGCAGTTCTTC.

The chain joins TRBV29-1 to TRBJ1-2; TRBD1 matches at 9 bases. J was trimmed by 6 bases and V by 6 bases; bases with no gene match: 5. CDR1 SQVTM and CDR2 ANQGSEA come from the germline V gene. The CDR3 contains 12 residues. CDR3 nucleotide sequence: TGCAGCGTCTGGACAGGGGCGGATGGCTACACCTTC. It specifies CSVWTGADGYTF. Supplemented by reference TRBV29-1 and TRBJ1-2, the full variable domain reads SAVISQKPSRDICQRGTSLTIQCQVDSQVTMMFWYRQQPGQSLTLIATANQGSEATYESGFVIDKFPISRPNLTFSTLTVSNMSPEDSSIYLCSVWTGADGYTFGSGTRLTVV.

The V gene is TRBV6-6, the J gene TRBJ2-4; 10 bases align to TRBD1. J was trimmed by 4 bases and V by 5 bases; bases with no gene match: 5. The germline V gene encodes CDR1 MNHNY and CDR2 SVGAGI (reference sequence). The CDR3 sequence is 15 residues long. CDR3 sequence reads: CASSDQGQGKNIQYF. The DNA for the CDR3 is TGTGCCAGCAGTGACCAGGGACAGGGGAAAAACATTCAGTACTTC.

As DNA, the CDR3 is TGTGCCAGCAGTTCGGGACAGGCGGGTGAGACCCAGTACTTC. Translating it yields CASSSGQAGETQYF. The chain joins TRBV27 to TRBJ2-5, with 8 bases fitting TRBD1. The CDR3 runs 14 residues. The junction had 6 bases not matched to a gene; V was cut back by 4 bases and J by 5 bases. The V gene's germline CDR1 is MNHEY and CDR2 SMNVEV (reference sequence).

This clone turned up a few times. This chain joins TRBV7-2 and TRBJ2-7; D is undetermined. The CDR3 runs to 11 residues. Trimming took 0 bases from V and 8 from J, leaving 5 bases between them. Germline CDR1 SGHTA, CDR2 FQGNSA. In DNA form, the CDR3 reads TGTGCCAGCAGCTTAGCTTTTCAGCAGTACTTC. Translating gives CASSLAFQQYF. Together with reference TRBV7-2 and TRBJ2-7, the CDR3 gives the full variable domain: GAGVSQSPSNKVTEKGKDVELRCDPISGHTALYWYRQSLGQGLEFLIYFQGNSAPDKSGLPSDRFSAERTGGSVSTLTIQRTQQEDSAVYLCASSLAFQQYFGPGTRLTVT.

The rearrangement joins TRBV7-9 to TRBJ2-2, with 7 bases lining up with TRBD2. With 5 bases clipped from V and 4 bases from J, the junction kept 10 bases outside the gene matches. The length of the CDR3 is 16 residues. Looked up from germline, CDR1 is SEHNR and CDR2 is FQNEAQ (reference sequence). CDR3 region: CASSILALVSTGELFF. The CDR3 DNA reads as TGTGCCAGCAGCATACTAGCGCTGGTTAGCACCGGGGAGCTGTTTTTT.

The chain links TRBV13 to TRBJ1-1; D uncertain. This CDR3 is built from 13 residues. V was shortened by 5 bases and J by 6 bases, with 13 bases between the two germline ends. Germline CDR1 PRHDT, CDR2 FYEKMQ (reference sequence). CDR3: CASSQPGPAEAFF. Here the CDR3 DNA reads TGTGCCAGCAGCCAACCCGGGCCCGCTGAAGCTTTCTTT.

The J gene is TRBJ2-1, the V gene TRBV30; 7 bases match TRBD2. The CDR3 is 12 residues long. V lost 0 bases to trimming and J lost 13 bases; unmatched junction nucleotides: 6. Looked up from germline, CDR1 is GTSNPN and CDR2 is SVGIG (reference sequence). The CDR3 sequence is CAWSVRAGVQFF. The CDR3 nucleotides read TGTGCCTGGAGTGTACGGGCGGGAGTACAGTTCTTC.

The chain uses TRBV5-1 and TRBJ2-7; the match to TRBD2 covers 10 bases. J was trimmed by 0 bases and V by 4 bases; bases with no gene match: 7. Germline values: CDR1 SGHRS, CDR2 YFSETQ. The CDR3 sequence is 16 residues long. CDR3 nucleotides: TGCGCCAGCAGCCGCATAGCGGGAGGATCCTCCTACGAGCAGTACTTC. Amino acid sequence: CASSRIAGGSSYEQYF.

The chain carries TRBV7-8 and TRBJ2-1, with D perhaps given as TRBD1 or TRBD2 (5 bases each). The V end lost 6 bases, the J end lost 0 bases, and 15 bases lay between the germline ends. Germline CDR1 reads SGHVS; CDR2 reads FQNEAQ. The CDR3 totals 16 residues. In DNA form, the CDR3 reads TGTGCCAGCAGAGAAACCCGGGACGCCTCCTACAATGAGCAGTTCTTC. Protein sequence: CASRETRDASYNEQFF.

This clone showed up just a few times. The chain couples TRBV5-1 to TRBJ2-5; 7 bases align to TRBD2. The CDR3 is made up of 14 amino acids. The V gene end was trimmed by 0 bases and the J gene end by 2 bases; junction bases not matched to a gene: 1. Germline assignment: CDR1 SGHRS and CDR2 YFSETQ. In DNA, the CDR3 is TGCGCCAGCAGCTTGGAGGGAGGGCAAGAGACCCAGTACTTC. It translates to CASSLEGGQETQYF.

This clone was detected only a few times. V usage is TRBV4-2 and J usage is TRBJ2-1, with a weak D call TRBD2 (6 bases). This CDR3 region has 13 residues. Trimming stripped 0 bases from V and 10 bases from J, with 10 bases between. The germline V gene encodes CDR1 LGHNA and CDR2 YNFKEQ. CDR3 DNA: TGTGCCAGCAGCCAAGATGGAGGGTCCGAGCAGTTCTTC. This codes for CASSQDGGSEQFF.

The V and J genes are TRBV10-3 and TRBJ1-2; D call uncertain. This CDR3 is 11 amino acids long. V was trimmed by 4 bases and J by 8 bases, leaving 8 bases between them. Germline loops: CDR1 ENHRY, CDR2 SYGVKD. In nucleotides, the CDR3 is TGTGCCATCAGTGGGTCCGGAGGCTACACCTTC. Translating it yields CAISGSGGYTF.

This chain uses TRBV30 with TRBJ2-3; no clear D gene. V was shortened by 2 bases and J by 5 bases, with 11 bases between the two germline ends. This CDR3 region has 13 residues. Germline V gives CDR1 GTSNPN, CDR2 SVGIG (reference sequence). The CDR3 region is CAWSQLLEDTQYF. The CDR3 DNA reads TGTGCCTGGAGTCAACTGCTCGAAGATACGCAGTATTTT.

The chain couples TRBV29-1 to TRBJ1-2; D is perhaps TRBD1 (5 bases). CDR1 and CDR2 from the germline V gene are SQVTM and ANQGSEA. The CDR3 contains 13 residues. Trimming pared 8 bases from V and 0 bases from J, leaving 13 bases between. The CDR3 region has the DNA TGCAGCACATGGGACGGAACTAACTATGGCTACACCTTC. Translated, it gives CSTWDGTNYGYTF.

This clone was found a few times. The rearrangement uses TRBV30 and TRBJ2-1; tentatively, D is TRBD2 (5 bases). The CDR3 runs to 13 residues. The V end was cut by 5 bases, the J end by 2 bases, with 10 bases between. CDR1 GTSNPN and CDR2 SVGIG come from the germline V gene (reference sequence). The CDR3 bases are TGTGCCTGGGGCGGACTCCCCTACAATGAGCAGTTCTTC. This codes for CAWGGLPYNEQFF.

This clone appeared a few times. The CDR3 bases are TGTGCCAGCAGCGAACTCCGGGACACCTACGAGCAGTACTTC. The encoded protein is CASSELRDTYEQYF. This rearrangement joins TRBV5-6 to TRBJ2-7, with D perhaps matching TRBD1 (6 bases). Germline loops: CDR1 SGHDT, CDR2 YYEEEE. Deletions cut 4 bases from V and 2 bases from J, with 13 bases between. The CDR3 loop spans 14 amino acids.

This clone was detected only a few times. This chain connects TRBV15 to TRBJ1-5; unclear D gene. CDR3 length: 14 residues. CDR1 LNHNV and CDR2 YYDKDF come from the germline V gene (reference sequence). V dropped 0 bases and J dropped 4 bases, with 7 bases sitting between them. DNA for the CDR3: TGTGCCACCAGCAGAGATTTCCCTAATCAGCCCCAGCATTTT. Translating gives CATSRDFPNQPQHF.

This clone occurred a few times. The chain couples TRBV7-8 to TRBJ2-7, with D perhaps matching TRBD1 (7 bases). The CDR3 extends over 14 amino acids. Deletions cut 4 bases from V and 3 bases from J, with 13 bases between. From germline, CDR1 is SGHVS and CDR2 FQNEAQ. This CDR3 is CASSSRGVDYEQYF. CDR3 DNA: TGTGCCAGCAGCTCCAGGGGGGTAGACTACGAGCAGTACTTC.

This clone was observed a few times. The V call is TRBV25-1, the J call TRBJ2-5; 8 bases match TRBD1. J lost 2 bases, V lost 4 bases, and 3 bases had no gene match. This CDR3 comprises 14 residues. The germline CDR1 and CDR2 sequences are MGHDK and SYGVNS. The CDR3 loop is CASSANRGQETQYF. The DNA of the CDR3 is TGTGCCAGCAGTGCCAACAGGGGGCAAGAGACCCAGTACTTC.

This clone was seen more than once but under ten times. The chain is built from TRBV9 and TRBJ1-1; TRBD1 matches 7 bases. Unmatched junction bases numbered 8, after V lost 4 bases and J lost 5 bases. The germline V gene encodes CDR1 SGDLS and CDR2 YYNGEE. CDR3 length equals 14 residues. The CDR3 loop reads CASSTTGQATEAFF. The CDR3 bases are TGTGCCAGCAGCACGACCGGACAGGCAACTGAAGCTTTCTTT.

The chain links TRBV5-1 to TRBJ2-5; 13 bases map to TRBD2. The CDR3 extends over 17 amino acids. Germline V gene lookup returns CDR1 SGHRS and CDR2 YFSETQ. V was clipped by 4 bases and J by 4 bases; unmatched bases: 10. Here the CDR3 DNA reads TGCGCCAGCAGCCCCCCGGCCCGGACTAGCGGGAGAGAGACCCAGTACTTC. It codes for CASSPPARTSGRETQYF.

The genes are TRBV29-1 and TRBJ1-5; no clear D gene. Germline-derived CDR1 and CDR2 are SQVTM and ANQGSEA. Trimming took off 3 bases at V and 6 bases at J, with 12 bases between the two ends. This CDR3 comprises 13 residues. CDR3 protein: CSVDLGWGQPQHF. The CDR3 bases are TGCAGCGTTGACCTGGGGTGGGGTCAGCCCCAGCATTTT. Full variable domain (missing parts from reference TRBV29-1 and TRBJ1-5): SAVISQKPSRDICQRGTSLTIQCQVDSQVTMMFWYRQQPGQSLTLIATANQGSEATYESGFVIDKFPISRPNLTFSTLTVSNMSPEDSSIYLCSVDLGWGQPQHFGDGTRLSIL.

The CDR3 is CASSMMRQGRETQYF. The DNA for the CDR3 is TGTGCCAGCAGCATGATGCGACAGGGCAGAGAGACCCAGTACTTC. The chain has TRBV5-6 and TRBJ2-5; 7 bases match TRBD1. Germline CDR1 and CDR2: SGHDT and YYEEEE. V was clipped by 4 bases and J by 4 bases; unmatched bases: 10. The CDR3 runs to 15 residues.